The T cell receptor beta chain under discussion was sequenced for a study of blood T cell repertoires in COVID-19. Study context: Both acute and convalescent COVID-19 samples were obtained from the United States, Italy and Spain. The analysed material was cDNA or gDNA that came from T cells, B-cell-depleted T cells, or PBMCs.

Trimming stripped 4 bases from V and 7 bases from J, with 17 bases between. This CDR3 region has 14 residues. CDR1 is MNHNY, CDR2 SVGAGI, per germline (reference sequence). Original analysis: Amplification with reference gene primers provided the estimates of nucleated cell counts. TCRdb keeps only in-frame clones here, not all; method: immunoSEQ multiplex PCR. The V and J calls and clone size were taken over from that table, and D and trimming were inferred from the DNA. The table has some 110,000 clones, roughly 82% seen once. J is TRBJ2-7 and V is TRBV6-6; TRBD2 might be the D (6 bases). The sequence derives from a man aged 55 to 69 with acute or convalescent COVID-19. Sequencing was done on a sample of peripheral blood. CDR3 bases: TGTGCCAGCAGTTTTAATGGAGGGCCGGGTGAGCAGTACGTC. Amino acid sequence: CASSFNGGPGEQYV.